This T cell receptor (beta chain) was observed in a study of response to subunit inactivated influenza vaccine. Study-level points and caveats: Every seasonal influenza vaccination brings in few new T cells, the authors suggested.

Germline loops: CDR1 KGHDR, CDR2 SFDVKD. CDR3 length: 13 amino acids. The ends lost 10 bases at V and 6 bases at J; junction bases unmatched: 8. TCRdb passed the RT-PCR reads through MiXCR, listing each CDR3 protein once. The sample holds over 650,000 distinct CDR3 sequences, less than 20% seen once. This clonotype was recorded a few times. Its antigen is still unknown. The source material was PBMCs from blood, sampled around 5 days after vaccination. This clonotype originated in a man aged 45-65 years who received an inactivated influenza vaccine. V usage is TRBV24-1 and J usage is TRBJ1-5; 7 positions match TRBD1. The CDR3: CATSDRVGQPQHF. CDR3 coding DNA: TGTGCCACGAGCGACAGGGTTGGTCAGCCCCAGCATTTT.